These 20 T cell receptor beta chains originate from one sample sequenced in a study of CD4 T cells in relation to SARS-CoV-2 and coronaviruses. Produced via immunoSEQ multiplex PCR; TCRdb's table is partial and in-frame only. The sample lists around 24,000 clones; roughly 80% were seen once. CD4+ T cells from unexposed donors were obtained before the COVID-19 pandemic (2011-2018). After nine to ten days of culture, CD4+ T cells were isolated. Antigens of these TCRs are unknown. The sequencing sample was made of CD4+ T cells from PBMCs, cultured in vitro. These receptors were obtained from a human donor in good health.

The rearrangement joins TRBV6-2 or TRBV6-3 to TRBJ2-3; no reliable D call. The CDR3 spans 12 residues. Germline V gene data show CDR1 as MNHEY and CDR2 as SVGEGT. Trimming pared 2 bases from V and 3 bases from J, leaving 3 bases between. The CDR3 bases are TGTGCCAGCAGTTACGCTACAGATACGCAGTATTTT. This gives the protein CASSYATDTQYF.

This chain connects TRBV2 to TRBJ2-2; TRBD1 matches 9 bases. The ends lost 7 bases at V and 9 bases at J; junction bases unmatched: 9. The germline gives CDR1 SNHLY, CDR2 FYNNEI. The CDR3 consists of 14 residues. CDR3 residues: CASTRTGASRELFF. CDR3 nucleotide sequence: TGTGCCAGCACGAGGACAGGGGCGTCACGGGAGCTGTTTTTT.

The chain has TRBV6-5 and TRBJ1-5; D might be TRBD1 (5 bases). The V gene's germline CDR1 is MNHEY and CDR2 SVGAGI. This CDR3 has 14 amino acids. The V gene lost 2 bases and the J gene lost 7 bases, with 12 bases spanning the gap. The CDR3 is CASSYMGRGQPQHF. CDR3 nucleotides: TGTGCCAGCAGTTACATGGGGCGCGGGCAGCCCCAGCATTTT.

V is TRBV6-5 and J is TRBJ2-5; D is uncertain. This CDR3 region has 13 residues. V was trimmed by 4 bases and J by 3 bases, leaving 9 bases between them. CDR1 and CDR2 (germline): MNHEY, SVGAGI. CDR3 protein: CASSFTDKETQYF. CDR3 sequence (DNA): TGTGCCAGCAGTTTTACAGACAAAGAGACCCAGTACTTC.

This sequence joins TRBV5-1 and TRBJ1-3; D may be TRBD1 (5 bases). Looked up from germline, CDR1 is SGHRS and CDR2 is YFSETQ. The V gene lost 5 bases and the J gene lost 0 bases, with 9 bases spanning the gap. The CDR3 runs 14 residues. The CDR3 bases are TGCGCCAGCAGGGAGGGGCTCTCTGGAAACACCATATATTTT. Translating gives CASREGLSGNTIYF. The full variable domain, its missing parts supplied by reference TRBV5-1 and TRBJ1-3, is KAGVTQTPRYLIKTRGQQVTLSCSPISGHRSVSWYQQTPGQGLQFLFEYFSETQRNKGNFPGRFSGRQFSNSRSEMNVSTLELGDSALYLCASREGLSGNTIYFGEGSWLTVV.

The V gene is TRBV5-1, the J gene TRBJ1-2; D may be TRBD1 (5 bases). Between the trimmed V and J ends, which lost 4 bases and 8 bases, there was a span of 15 bases. The V gene's germline CDR1 is SGHRS and CDR2 YFSETQ. This CDR3 has 13 amino acids. CDR3 region: CASSEQEAGGYTF. Here the CDR3 DNA reads TGCGCCAGCAGCGAACAGGAGGCGGGCGGCTACACCTTC. Drawing the rest from reference TRBV5-1 and TRBJ1-2, the complete variable domain is KAGVTQTPRYLIKTRGQQVTLSCSPISGHRSVSWYQQTPGQGLQFLFEYFSETQRNKGNFPGRFSGRQFSNSRSEMNVSTLELGDSALYLCASSEQEAGGYTFGSGTRLTVV.

The chain joins TRBV6-5 to TRBJ1-1, with TRBD1 identical over 7 bases. CDR3 size: 14 residues. Germline CDR1 MNHEY, CDR2 SVGAGI. Germline trimming cut 5 bases from V and 0 bases from J; bases unmatched to any gene: 3. CDR3 sequence: CASSIQGVNTEAFF. Written as DNA, the CDR3 is TGTGCCAGCAGTATCCAGGGGGTGAACACTGAAGCTTTCTTT.

The V call is TRBV5-4, the J call TRBJ2-7; 14 bases map to TRBD2. Germline trimming cut 3 bases from V and 3 bases from J; bases unmatched to any gene: 11. The CDR3 length is 18 residues. Germline V gives CDR1 SGHNT, CDR2 YYREEE (reference sequence). DNA of the CDR3: TGTGCCAGCAGCTCTTCGACTAGCGGGGGGGCCCTCTTCTACGAGCAGTACTTC. Translating it yields CASSSSTSGGALFYEQYF.

This chain connects TRBV2 to TRBJ2-3; D could derive from TRBD1 or TRBD2 (6 bases each). This CDR3 has 14 amino acids. Germline V CDR1 and CDR2: SNHLY, FYNNEI. V lost 5 bases, J lost 2 bases, and 11 bases lay in between. The chain's CDR3 is CASSLGGYTDTQYF. The CDR3 DNA reads TGTGCCAGCAGTCTAGGGGGGTACACAGATACGCAGTATTTT.

J is TRBJ2-3 and V is TRBV19, with D maybe TRBD2 (7 bases). Germline V lookup: CDR1 LNHDA, CDR2 SQIVND (reference sequence). The CDR3 runs 14 residues. V was cut by 5 bases and J by 2 bases, with 11 bases left in between. The CDR3 protein is CASSGGAPTDTQYF. The CDR3 nucleotides read TGTGCCAGTAGTGGGGGGGCCCCCACAGATACGCAGTATTTT.

This clone was counted only a few times. This chain links TRBV10-3 with TRBJ2-1, with D maybe TRBD1 (6 bases). Germline V gene sequence: CDR1 ENHRY, CDR2 SYGVKD. V gave up 4 bases and J gave up 6 bases, with 13 bases separating them. The CDR3 length is 14 residues. The CDR3 nucleotides read TGTGCCATCAGTGTAGTAACAGGGACCAATGAGCAGTTCTTC. Its protein is CAISVVTGTNEQFF.

The genes are TRBV7-2 and TRBJ2-7; 9 bases match TRBD2. Trimming at V came to 5 bases and at J to 1 base, leaving 9 bases not matched to a gene. Germline CDR1 and CDR2: SGHTA and FQGNSA. This CDR3 contains 16 residues. The DNA of the CDR3 is TGTGCCAGCAGCGTGGGCGGAGCGGGAGGTTCCTACGAGCAGTACTTC. Translation gives CASSVGGAGGSYEQYF.

The chain employs TRBV19 and TRBJ2-3; a weak D match, TRBD2 (6 bases). The V gene lost 3 bases and the J gene lost 0 bases, with 10 bases spanning the gap. The CDR3 is made up of 15 amino acids. CDR1 and CDR2 (germline): LNHDA, SQIVND (reference sequence). The CDR3 DNA is TGTGCCAGTAGTATGGTGGGGGGTAGCACAGATACGCAGTATTTT. This encodes CASSMVGGSTDTQYF.

The count of this clone is one. This sequence joins TRBV5-1 and TRBJ1-2; no definite D call. V lost 0 bases and J lost 2, with 5 bases in between. The CDR3 has 13 amino acids. Germline CDR1 is SGHRS and CDR2 is YFSETQ. This CDR3 reads CASSLGHNYGYTF. As DNA, the CDR3 is TGCGCCAGCAGCTTGGGACACAACTATGGCTACACCTTC.

The rearrangement uses TRBV6-5 and TRBJ2-7; D is uncertain. This CDR3 spans 15 amino acids. The ends were cut back, 8 bases at V and 4 bases at J, with 21 bases in the middle. The germline V gene encodes CDR1 MNHEY and CDR2 SVGAGI. The CDR3: CASEGWVRWGYEQYF. CDR3 bases: TGTGCCAGCGAAGGTTGGGTCAGGTGGGGTTACGAGCAGTACTTC.

The gene calls are TRBV4-1 and TRBJ2-1; 15 nucleotides match TRBD2. The V and J ends lost 0 bases and 9 bases, in that order; junction bases with no gene match: 9. Per the germline V gene, CDR1 is MGHRA and CDR2 is YSYEKL. This CDR3 is 18 amino acids long. The CDR3 is CASSQDRGLAGGGGEQFF. In DNA form, the CDR3 reads TGCGCCAGCAGCCAAGATCGAGGACTAGCGGGAGGGGGGGGTGAGCAGTTCTTC.

This clone showed up just once. The DNA for the CDR3 is TGTGCCAGCAGCGCCCACCTGGGCACTGAAGCTTTCTTT. Encoded protein: CASSAHLGTEAFF. The chain has TRBV9 and TRBJ1-1; the D is unclear. Germline V lookup: CDR1 SGDLS, CDR2 YYNGEE. This CDR3 spans 13 amino acids. Deletions cut 3 bases from V and 4 bases from J, with 10 bases between. Full variable domain (remainder filled in from reference TRBV9 and TRBJ1-1): DSGVTQTPKHLITATGQRVTLRCSPRSGDLSVYWYQQSLDQGLQFLIQYYNGEERAKGNILERFSAQQFPDLHSELNLSSLELGDSALYFCASSAHLGTEAFFGQGTRLTVV.

V and J are TRBV10-3 and TRBJ2-3; D remains ambiguous. Trimming shortened V by 6 bases and J by 4 bases, and 8 bases separated the two germline ends. Germline V gene data show CDR1 as ENHRY and CDR2 as SYGVKD. The CDR3 spans 12 residues. The CDR3 region is CAISSTADTQYF. The CDR3, as DNA: TGTGCCATCAGCTCTACAGCAGATACGCAGTATTTT.

The rearrangement links TRBV30 to TRBJ1-2; D is unresolved. Germline V CDR1 and CDR2: GTSNPN, SVGIG (reference sequence). The V end was cut by 1 base, the J end by 4 bases, with 10 bases between. The CDR3 spans 13 residues. The DNA of the CDR3 is TGTGCCTGGAGTGCGGGGATGGGCTATGGCTACACCTTC. It encodes CAWSAGMGYGYTF.

The chain combines TRBV5-1 with TRBJ2-1; D is ambiguous. The CDR3 totals 12 residues. V lost 4 bases and J lost 4, with 6 bases in between. The V gene's germline CDR1 is SGHRS and CDR2 YFSETQ. The CDR3 bases are TGCGCCAGCAGCGACGGTTACAATGAGCAGTTCTTC. Translated, it gives CASSDGYNEQFF. The complete variable domain, with remaining parts taken from reference TRBV5-1 and TRBJ2-1, reads KAGVTQTPRYLIKTRGQQVTLSCSPISGHRSVSWYQQTPGQGLQFLFEYFSETQRNKGNFPGRFSGRQFSNSRSEMNVSTLELGDSALYLCASSDGYNEQFFGPGTRLTVL.